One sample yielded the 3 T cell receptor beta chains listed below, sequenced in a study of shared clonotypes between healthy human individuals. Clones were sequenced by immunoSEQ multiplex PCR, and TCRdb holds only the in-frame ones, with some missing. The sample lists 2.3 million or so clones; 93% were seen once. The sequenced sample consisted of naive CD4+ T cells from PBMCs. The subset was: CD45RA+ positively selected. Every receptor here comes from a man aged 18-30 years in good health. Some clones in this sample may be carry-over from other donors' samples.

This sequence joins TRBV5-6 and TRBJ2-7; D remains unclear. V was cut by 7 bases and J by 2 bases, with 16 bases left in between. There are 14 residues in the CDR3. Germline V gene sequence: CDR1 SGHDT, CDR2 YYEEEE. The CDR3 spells CASGNPPHTYEQYF. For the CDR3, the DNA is TGTGCCAGCGGGAACCCACCTCATACCTACGAGCAGTACTTC.

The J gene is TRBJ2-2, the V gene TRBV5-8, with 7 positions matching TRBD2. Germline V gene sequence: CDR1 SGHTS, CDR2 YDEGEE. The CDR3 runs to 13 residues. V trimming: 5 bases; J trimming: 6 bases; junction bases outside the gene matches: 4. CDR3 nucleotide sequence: TGTGCCAGCAGACCGGGAGGTGCCGGGGAGCTGTTTTTT. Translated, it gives CASRPGGAGELFF.

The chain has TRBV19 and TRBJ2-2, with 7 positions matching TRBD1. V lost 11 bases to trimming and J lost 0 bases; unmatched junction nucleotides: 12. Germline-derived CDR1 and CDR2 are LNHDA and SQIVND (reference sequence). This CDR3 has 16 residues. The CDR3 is CAAKGRGTANTGELFF. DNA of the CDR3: TGTGCCGCAAAGGGGCGAGGGACAGCGAACACCGGGGAGCTGTTTTTT.